This TCR beta chain was captured by sequencing in a study of breast tumors, draining lymph nodes, adjacent tissues. This clonotype was seen many times. The lymph nodes were axillary draining lymph nodes from breast cancer patients. From the multiplex PCR reads, TCRdb called clonotypes with MiXCR, one entry per CDR3 protein. The data show about 170,000 distinct CDR3 sequences, about 33% seen once. Sequencing used axillary lymph node tissue. This sequence was found in a female donor with breast cancer. Some clones in this sample may be carry-over from other donors' samples.

The CDR3 DNA follows: TGTGCCAGTAGTATAGCCCCTATGTTTAGGCAGGGGGCTTCCGGGGAGCTGTTTTTT. Translated, it gives CASSIAPMFRQGASGELFF. The chain joins TRBV19 to TRBJ2-2; TRBD1 matches 8 bases. J gave up 6 bases and V 1 base, and 16 bases lay outside the gene matches. CDR3 size: 19 residues. Germline V gives CDR1 LNHDA, CDR2 SQIVND (reference sequence).